These T cell receptor beta chains were read from a single sample in a study of vaccination and CD4 T cells after COVID-19. TCRdb itself ran the PCR reads through MiXCR, one entry per CDR3 protein. Of about 10,000 distinct CDR3 sequences in the sample, around 50% are singletons; the top ten hold roughly 10%. The antigens these receptors bind are not known. Sequenced material: CD4+ T cells from blood, cultured in vitro. The receptor set was obtained from a human donor who had recovered from COVID-19. The CDR3 runs from the conserved cysteine through the conserved F or W. The order of the fields is D gene, CDR3 length, clone size, J gene, V gene, CDR3 DNA, CDR3 protein. A D gene is named only where the DNA matches it firmly. Rows may omit the clone size; those that give it use once, few, many or a size class.

NA | 12 | large | TRBJ2-3 | TRBV20-1 | TGCAGTGCTAGCCCGGTCCTGGATACGCAGTATTTT | CSASPVLDTQYF
TRBD1 | 17 | NA | TRBJ2-1 | TRBV20-1 | TGCAGTGCTAGGGGGGACAGAAACTACAGTCCTTTCAATGAGCAGTTCTTC | CSARGDRNYSPFNEQFF
NA | 14 | NA | TRBJ2-5 | TRBV7-3 | TGTGCCAGCAGCTCCAGGGGACTGGGTGAGACCCAGTACTTC | CASSSRGLGETQYF
TRBD2 | 13 | NA | TRBJ2-5 | TRBV6-2/TRBV6-3 | TGTGCCAGCAGCGGACTAGCACAAGAGACCCAGTACTTC | CASSGLAQETQYF
TRBD2 | 16 | NA | TRBJ2-1 | TRBV20-1 | TGCAGTGCTAAGGGAGGTAGCGGGAGCTCCTACAATGAGCAGTTCTTC | CSAKGGSGSSYNEQFF
NA | 13 | NA | TRBJ2-1 | TRBV25-1 | TGTGCCTGCCGAGGGGGGGAGTACAATGAGCAGTTCTTC | CACRGGEYNEQFF
TRBD1 | 17 | few | TRBJ1-2 | TRBV29-1 | TGCAGCGTTGTAGGGTATCGCCGGGACAGACGAAACTATGGCTACACCTTC | CSVVGYRRDRRNYGYTF
NA | 14 | NA | TRBJ1-2 | TRBV7-2 | TGTGCCAGCAGCTCTACGATCAGGGACGGAGGCTACACCTTC | CASSSTIRDGGYTF
TRBD1 | 12 | few | TRBJ1-2 | TRBV20-1 | TGCAGTGCTGATAGACAGGGTGATGGCTACACCTTC | CSADRQGDGYTF
TRBD1 | 16 | NA | TRBJ1-2 | TRBV18 | TGTGCCAGCTCACCAAACCGGGACAGAGCTAACTATGGCTACACCTTC | CASSPNRDRANYGYTF
NA | 14 | NA | TRBJ1-2 | TRBV18 | TGTGCCAGCTCACCGGGAGTAGGGGCGGAGGGCTACACCTTC | CASSPGVGAEGYTF
NA | 16 | once | TRBJ1-5 | TRBV19 | TGTGCCAGTAGTATAATTGATGGGTATAGCAATCAGCCCCAGCATTTT | CASSIIDGYSNQPQHF
TRBD2 | 15 | NA | TRBJ2-7 | TRBV4-1 | TGCGCCAGCAGCCATCCTAGCGGGAGGGCCGGCGAGCAGTACTTC | CASSHPSGRAGEQYF
TRBD2 | 14 | NA | TRBJ2-7 | TRBV20-1 | TGCAGTGCCCCAACTAGCGGGAGGAGGTACGAGCAGTACTTC | CSAPTSGRRYEQYF
TRBD1 | 13 | once | TRBJ2-5 | TRBV7-2 | TGTGCCAGCAGCTGGGACAGACAAGAGACCCAGTACTTC | CASSWDRQETQYF
NA | 13 | NA | TRBJ2-2 | TRBV7-9 | TGTGCCAGCTCGGACAGGAACACCGGGGAGCTGTTTTTT | CASSDRNTGELFF
NA | 13 | NA | TRBJ2-7 | TRBV30 | TGTGCCTGGAGTGTTTATGGATCTAGCGAGCAGTACTTC | CAWSVYGSSEQYF
NA | 12 | NA | TRBJ2-7 | TRBV29-1 | TGCAGCGTGGCCAGACAGAACTACGAGCAGTACTTC | CSVARQNYEQYF
NA | 11 | NA | TRBJ2-5 | TRBV6-2/TRBV6-3 | TGTGCCAGCACCGAAGGGGAGACCCAGTACTTC | CASTEGETQYF
NA | 12 | few | TRBJ1-2 | TRBV6-1 | TGTGCCAGCAGGACCTCGGACTATGGCTACACCTTC | CASRTSDYGYTF
TRBD2 | 15 | NA | TRBJ2-5 | TRBV7-7 | TGTGCTAGCAGCTTAGGTCGGGGGGGCCAAGAGACCCAGTACTTC | CASSLGRGGQETQYF
NA | 15 | NA | TRBJ2-5 | TRBV7-2 | TGTGCCAGCAGCTTAATATTGGATATGGGTGAGACCCAGTACTTC | CASSLILDMGETQYF
NA | 13 | few | TRBJ2-3 | TRBV24-1 | TGTGCCACCAGTGATTTTTTATCAGATACGCAGTATTTT | CATSDFLSDTQYF
TRBD2 | 13 | NA | TRBJ2-3 | TRBV20-1 | TGCAGTGCTAAGCTAGCGGGACTGGGTACGCAGTATTTT | CSAKLAGLGTQYF
TRBD2 | 17 | NA | TRBJ2-7 | TRBV20-1 | TGCAGTGCTAGATTTGGTAGCGGGAGGGCCGGATCCTACGAGCAGTACTTC | CSARFGSGRAGSYEQYF
NA | 13 | NA | TRBJ1-1 | TRBV19 | TGTGCCAGTAGTATGGGTAGAAACACTGAAGCTTTCTTT | CASSMGRNTEAFF
TRBD1 | 13 | once | TRBJ2-5 | TRBV6-2/TRBV6-3 | TGTGCCAGCAGTCCAGGGGGCGCTGGGACCCAGTACTTC | CASSPGGAGTQYF
TRBD1 | 14 | NA | TRBJ1-5 | TRBV27 | TGTGCCAGCAGGGACAGGGGCGAAAATCAGCCCCAGCATTTT | CASRDRGENQPQHF
NA | 14 | few | TRBJ1-5 | TRBV10-3 | TGTGCCCCCCCCGGGGGGCTTGGCAATCAGCCCCAGCATTTT | CAPPGGLGNQPQHF
NA | 12 | once | TRBJ1-6 | TRBV30 | TGTGCCTGGAGTGTAGGGAACTCACCCCTCCACTTT | CAWSVGNSPLHF
NA | 14 | NA | TRBJ1-5 | TRBV20-1 | TGCAGTGCCCCGGACCCTTATAGCAATCAGCCCCAGCATTTT | CSAPDPYSNQPQHF
NA | 15 | NA | TRBJ1-6 | TRBV7-6 | TGTGCCAGCAGCTTAGACGGCATGACCTATTCACCCCTCCACTTT | CASSLDGMTYSPLHF
NA | 14 | few | TRBJ2-3 | TRBV20-1 | TGCAGTGCTAAGCTTTCAGTCCCGGCAGATACGCAGTATTTT | CSAKLSVPADTQYF
TRBD2 | 17 | NA | TRBJ2-3 | TRBV6-1 | TGTGCCAGCAGTGTGCGTCAGCGGGGAAAAGGGACAGATACGCAGTATTTT | CASSVRQRGKGTDTQYF
NA | 15 | NA | TRBJ2-2 | TRBV19 | TGTGCCAGTAGTCGGAGCAGGGCGTACACCGGGGAGCTGTTTTTT | CASSRSRAYTGELFF
TRBD2 | 16 | NA | TRBJ2-5 | TRBV7-8 | TGTGCCAGCAGCTTTACTAGCGGGAGCTGGGAAGAGACCCAGTACTTC | CASSFTSGSWEETQYF
NA | 18 | few | TRBJ1-3 | TRBV20-1 | TGCAGTGCTAGACCCCGGGGGTGGGACCGCAGCTCTGGAAACACCATATATTTT | CSARPRGWDRSSGNTIYF
NA | 18 | NA | TRBJ2-6 | TRBV15 | TGTGCCACCAGCGACGCGGACAATTATGGAGCTGGGGCCAACGTCCTGACTTTC | CATSDADNYGAGANVLTF
NA | 14 | NA | TRBJ2-3 | TRBV19 | TGTGCCAGTAGTCAGCCCTCCGCCGCAGATACGCAGTATTTT | CASSQPSAADTQYF
NA | 15 | NA | TRBJ2-3 | TRBV20-1 | TGCAGTGCTAGAGATCTGGGACGCCGCACAGATACGCAGTATTTT | CSARDLGRRTDTQYF
NA | 11 | NA | TRBJ2-2 | TRBV3-1 | TGTGCCAGCAGCCAAACCGGGGAGCTGTTTTTT | CASSQTGELFF
NA | 14 | NA | TRBJ2-7 | TRBV20-1 | TGCAGTGCTAGGACCCCAGGCGGGATGTACGAGCAGTACTTC | CSARTPGGMYEQYF
TRBD2 | 16 | few | TRBJ2-5 | TRBV6-1 | TGTGCCAGCAGTGAAGCTCCTAGCGGCCCCCAAGAGACCCAGTACTTC | CASSEAPSGPQETQYF
NA | 17 | medium-sized | TRBJ2-5 | TRBV9 | TGTGCCAGCAGCGCAGGTGTGGGGGGCCCCCTGGGAGAGACCCAGTACTTC | CASSAGVGGPLGETQYF
TRBD1 | 15 | NA | TRBJ1-2 | TRBV6-5 | TGTGCCAGCAGTTATCGAGGGACAGGGGATCGTGGCTACACCTTC | CASSYRGTGDRGYTF
NA | 14 | few | TRBJ1-5 | TRBV6-2/TRBV6-3 | TGTGCCAGCAAGGCAGGGACGCTCAATCAGCCCCAGCATTTT | CASKAGTLNQPQHF
TRBD1 | 15 | NA | TRBJ2-1 | TRBV28 | TGTGCCAGCAGCCGCCCGGGACAGGGGATTGTTGAGCAGTTCTTC | CASSRPGQGIVEQFF
TRBD2 | 20 | few | TRBJ2-3 | TRBV20-1 | TGCAGTGCTAGAGACCTGGGAACCCCCGGGACTAGCGGGAGGGCGGATACGCAGTATTTT | CSARDLGTPGTSGRADTQYF
NA | 15 | large | TRBJ1-2 | TRBV12-3/TRBV12-4 | TGTGCCAGCAGTTTTACGGGACTAGCCTTCTCTGGCTACACCTTC | CASSFTGLAFSGYTF